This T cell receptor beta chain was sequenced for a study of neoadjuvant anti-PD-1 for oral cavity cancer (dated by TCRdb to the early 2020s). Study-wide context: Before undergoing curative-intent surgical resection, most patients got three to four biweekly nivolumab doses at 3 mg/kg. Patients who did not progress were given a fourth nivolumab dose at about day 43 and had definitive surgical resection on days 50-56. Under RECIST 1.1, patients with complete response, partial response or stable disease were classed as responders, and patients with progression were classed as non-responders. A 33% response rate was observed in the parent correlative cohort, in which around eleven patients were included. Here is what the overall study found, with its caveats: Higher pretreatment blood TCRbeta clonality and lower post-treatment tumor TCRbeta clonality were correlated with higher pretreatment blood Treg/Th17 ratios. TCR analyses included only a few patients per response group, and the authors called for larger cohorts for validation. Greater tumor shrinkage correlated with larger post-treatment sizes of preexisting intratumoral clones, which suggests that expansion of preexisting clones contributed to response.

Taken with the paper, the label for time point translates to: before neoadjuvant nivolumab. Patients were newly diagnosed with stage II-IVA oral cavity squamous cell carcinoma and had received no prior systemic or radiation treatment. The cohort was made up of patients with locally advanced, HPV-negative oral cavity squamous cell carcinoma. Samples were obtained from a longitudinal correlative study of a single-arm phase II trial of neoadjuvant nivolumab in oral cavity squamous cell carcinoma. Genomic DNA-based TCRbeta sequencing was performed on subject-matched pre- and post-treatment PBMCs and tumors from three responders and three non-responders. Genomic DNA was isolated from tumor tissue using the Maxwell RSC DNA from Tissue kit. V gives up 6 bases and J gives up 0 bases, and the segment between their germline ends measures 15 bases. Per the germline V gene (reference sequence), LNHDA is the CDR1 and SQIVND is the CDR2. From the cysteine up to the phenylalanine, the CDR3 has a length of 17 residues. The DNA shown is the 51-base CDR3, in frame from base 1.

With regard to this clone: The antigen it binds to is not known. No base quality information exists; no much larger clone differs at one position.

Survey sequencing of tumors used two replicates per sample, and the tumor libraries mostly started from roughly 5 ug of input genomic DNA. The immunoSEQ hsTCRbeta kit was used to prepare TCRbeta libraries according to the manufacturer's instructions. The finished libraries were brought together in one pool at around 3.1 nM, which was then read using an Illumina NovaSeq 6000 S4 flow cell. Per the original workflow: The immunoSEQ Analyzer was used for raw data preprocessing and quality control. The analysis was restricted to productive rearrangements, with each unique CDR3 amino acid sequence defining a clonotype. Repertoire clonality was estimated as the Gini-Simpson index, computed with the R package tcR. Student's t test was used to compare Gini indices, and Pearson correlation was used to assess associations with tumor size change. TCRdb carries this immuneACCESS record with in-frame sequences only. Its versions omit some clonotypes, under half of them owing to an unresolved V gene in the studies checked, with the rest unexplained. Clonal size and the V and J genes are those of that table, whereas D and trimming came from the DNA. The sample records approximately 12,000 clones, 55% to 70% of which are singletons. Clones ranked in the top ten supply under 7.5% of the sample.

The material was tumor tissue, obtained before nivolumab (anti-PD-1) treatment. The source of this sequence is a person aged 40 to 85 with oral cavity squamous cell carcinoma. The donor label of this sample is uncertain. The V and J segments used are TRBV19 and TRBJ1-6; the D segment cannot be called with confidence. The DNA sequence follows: TGTGCCAGTAGCCCCGATACGAGAAGCTCCTATAATTCACCCCTCCACTTT. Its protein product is CASSPDTRSSYNSPLHF.